This TCR beta chain was profiled in a study of T-cell reconstitution after alpha-beta-depleted transplantation in children. Findings and limits, study-wide: Expanded graft clones numbering several hundred reportedly gave rise to alpha-beta T cells about two months after transplant. T cells produced anew were the main source of T-cell counts and diversity one year after transplant.

CDR3 length: 14 amino acids. Germline CDR1 is MGHDK and CDR2 is SYGVNS. The V and J ends lost 3 bases and 14 bases respectively, with 17 bases between them. Unique molecular identifiers were used to barcode this TCRbeta library. TCRdb redid the calling of the PCR reads with MiXCR, one entry per CDR3 protein. The sample includes about 580,000 distinct CDR3 sequences, roughly 23% of them seen just once. On this clonotype itself: Its antigen is still unknown.

Specimen: PBMCs, mostly from graft donor cells, collected 360 days after TCRalphabeta/CD19-depleted stem cell transplant. The genes are TRBV25-1 and TRBJ1-6; D is unresolved. The source of this sequence is a boy under two years old who had a stem cell transplant for acute myeloid leukemia, so the T cells may come from the graft donor. CDR3 nucleotides: TGTGCCAGCAGTGAGCTTCCCGGAGGTAGGGCCCTCCACTTT. It translates to CASSELPGGRALHF.